The 4 T cell receptor beta chains listed next were all sequenced from one sample in a study of Graves' ophthalmopathy and Graves' hyperthyroidism. The authors amplified TCR beta CDR3 regions from RNA transcripts. Following a first-round RT-PCR that used HTBI primers, a second-round multiplex PCR was carried out. Via MiXCR, TCRdb re-called the multiplex PCR reads, giving one row per CDR3 protein. The sample consists of around 340,000 distinct CDR3 sequences, roughly 17% of them appearing once. The specimen sequenced was peripheral blood. Every receptor here comes from an adult man with Graves' ophthalmopathy.

There are many counts of this clonotype. The J gene is TRBJ1-1, the V gene TRBV19; 10 positions agree with TRBD1. The V gene end was trimmed by 5 bases and the J gene end by 6 bases; junction bases not matched to a gene: 12. This CDR3 is built from 16 residues. The germline V gene has CDR1 LNHDA and CDR2 SQIVND (reference sequence). The CDR3: CASSFRRQGAEAEAFF. The CDR3 DNA follows: TGTGCCAGTAGTTTTCGTAGACAGGGGGCAGAGGCTGAAGCTTTCTTT. Filled out from reference TRBV19 and TRBJ1-1, the complete variable domain reads DGGITQSPKYLFRKEGQNVTLSCEQNLNHDAMYWYRQDPGQGLRLIYYSQIVNDFQKGDIAEGYSVSREKKESFPLTVTSAQKNPTAFYLCASSFRRQGAEAEAFFGQGTRLTVV.

The V gene is TRBV12-3 or TRBV12-4, the J gene TRBJ1-6; weak D call: TRBD1 (6 bases). The V end lost 2 bases, the J end lost 8 bases, and 13 bases lay between the germline ends. This CDR3 contains 15 residues. This CDR3 is CASSLRQAAHSPLHF. In DNA, the CDR3 is TGTGCCAGCAGTTTAAGACAGGCCGCCCATTCACCCCTCCACTTT.

This sequence joins TRBV6-1 and TRBJ1-1; D call uncertain. The V gene's germline CDR1 is MNHNS and CDR2 SASEGT. With 2 bases removed from V and 1 base from J, the gap between germline ends came to 8 bases. The CDR3 consists of 14 residues. The CDR3 protein is CASSEYQKNTEAFF. CDR3 DNA sequence: TGTGCCAGCAGTGAATATCAGAAGAACACTGAAGCTTTCTTT.

This clonotype was observed a few times. V is TRBV3-1 and J is TRBJ1-2; D is possibly TRBD1 (6 bases). Trimming removed 0 bases at V and 3 bases at J, with 14 bases between. There are 16 residues in the CDR3. Germline lookup yields CDR1 LGHDT and CDR2 YNNKEL (reference sequence). The CDR3 region is CASSQEATGAYYGYTF. The DNA of the CDR3 is TGTGCCAGCAGCCAAGAGGCGACAGGCGCATACTATGGCTACACCTTC.